The 21 T cell receptor beta chains listed next were all sequenced from one sample in a study of control samples from healthy donors and cancer patients. Libraries were prepared by immunoSEQ multiplex PCR; TCRdb keeps only in-frame clonotypes and omits some of them. This table holds 65,000 to 85,000 clones, around 87% found once. Sequences were obtained from PBMCs. The receptors here all came from a woman aged 45-60 years with head and neck cancer.

The rearrangement uses TRBV27 and TRBJ2-5; 7 bases fit TRBD1. This CDR3 has 15 amino acids. From germline, CDR1 is MNHEY and CDR2 SMNVEV (reference sequence). The V gene end was trimmed by 4 bases and the J gene end by 1 base; junction bases not matched to a gene: 6. This CDR3 is CASSSFSGGQETQYF. The CDR3 bases are TGTGCCAGCAGTTCTTTCTCAGGGGGCCAAGAGACCCAGTACTTC.

This chain uses TRBV7-6 with TRBJ2-7, with 8 bases aligning to TRBD2. CDR3 length: 13 amino acids. With V trimmed by 5 bases and J by 4 bases, 4 bases remained unmatched. Germline V CDR1 and CDR2: SGHVS, FNYEAQ. Here the CDR3 reads CASSGRGGYEQYF. CDR3 DNA: TGTGCCAGCAGCGGCCGGGGGGGGTACGAGCAGTACTTC.

CDR3 coding DNA: TGCGCCAGCAGCTACGCGGGGGCCGGCGATACGCAGTATTTT. Protein: CASSYAGAGDTQYF. V usage is TRBV5-1 and J usage is TRBJ2-3; possible D gene TRBD2, 7 bases. V was trimmed by 3 bases and J by 6 bases, leaving 14 bases between them. Per the germline V gene, CDR1 is SGHRS and CDR2 is YFSETQ. This CDR3 has 14 amino acids.

The CDR3 reads CASSLGDRYQETQYF. The CDR3 region has the DNA TGTGCCAGCAGCTTAGGGGACCGGTACCAAGAGACCCAGTACTTC. This chain links TRBV11-2 with TRBJ2-5; D is tentatively TRBD1 or TRBD2 (5 bases each). The CDR3 consists of 15 residues. Germline CDR1 SGHAT, CDR2 FQNNGV. The ends were cut back, 1 base at V and 0 bases at J, with 9 bases in the middle.

The chain is built from TRBV19 and TRBJ1-3; the D is unclear. The CDR3 is 14 residues long. Germline V gene sequence: CDR1 LNHDA, CDR2 SQIVND (reference sequence). V was clipped by 3 bases and J by 11 bases, with 17 bases between them. CDR3: CASSMDGNRDPIYF. CDR3 DNA: TGTGCCAGTAGTATGGACGGGAACCGAGATCCCATATATTTT.

The chain joins TRBV7-2 to TRBJ1-6; 7 positions match TRBD1. Germline V gene sequence: CDR1 SGHTA, CDR2 FQGNSA. V trimming: 5 bases; J trimming: 3 bases; junction bases outside the gene matches: 7. The CDR3 is 16 residues long. As DNA, the CDR3 is TGTGCCAGCAGCCCCCAGGGGGGTTTCTATAATTCACCCCTCCACTTT. This codes for CASSPQGGFYNSPLHF. Using reference TRBV7-2 and TRBJ1-6 for the parts outside the CDR3, the full variable domain is GAGVSQSPSNKVTEKGKDVELRCDPISGHTALYWYRQSLGQGLEFLIYFQGNSAPDKSGLPSDRFSAERTGGSVSTLTIQRTQQEDSAVYLCASSPQGGFYNSPLHFGNGTRLTVT.

The gene calls are TRBV4-2 and TRBJ1-2, with 10 bases identical to TRBD1. The junction had 14 bases not matched to a gene; V was cut back by 4 bases and J by 6 bases. The CDR3 runs to 17 residues. Germline V gene data show CDR1 as LGHNA and CDR2 as YNFKEQ. For the CDR3, the DNA is TGTGCCAGCAGCCCACAGACCCTGGGACAGGGGTTACATGGCTACACCTTC. Translated, it gives CASSPQTLGQGLHGYTF.

V and J are TRBV15 and TRBJ2-7; D could derive from TRBD1 or TRBD2 (5 bases each). Deletions cut 1 base from V and 6 bases from J, with 13 bases between. The CDR3 extends over 14 amino acids. Germline V gene data show CDR1 as LNHNV and CDR2 as YYDKDF (reference sequence). This CDR3 reads CATSRGGLTGEQYF. The CDR3 DNA reads as TGTGCCACCAGCAGAGGCGGGTTAACAGGCGAGCAGTACTTC.

CDR3 sequence: CASSPQQGWNNEQFF. The CDR3 DNA reads TGTGCCAGCAGTCCCCAGCAGGGATGGAACAATGAGCAGTTCTTC. J is TRBJ2-1 and V is TRBV6-5; tentative D call: TRBD1 (5 bases). The CDR3 length is 15 residues. Germline CDR1 is MNHEY and CDR2 is SVGAGI. V was cut by 5 bases and J by 5 bases, with 16 bases left in between.

This chain connects TRBV6-4 to TRBJ2-1; D perhaps matches TRBD2 (7 bases). CDR1 is MRHNA, CDR2 SNTAGT, per germline. V was clipped by 4 bases and J by 8 bases, with 15 bases between them. The CDR3 loop spans 14 amino acids. CDR3 coding DNA: TGTGCCAGCAGTGCATCAGGGGAGGGCGATGAGCAGTTCTTC. Translating gives CASSASGEGDEQFF.

This sequence joins TRBV4-1 and TRBJ2-2, with 9 bases matching TRBD1. Germline trimming cut 4 bases from V and 6 bases from J; bases unmatched to any gene: 9. This CDR3 region has 16 residues. CDR1 is MGHRA, CDR2 YSYEKL, per germline. The CDR3 spells CASSLGGQGNSGELFF. In nucleotides, the CDR3 is TGCGCCAGCAGCCTGGGGGGACAGGGTAATTCCGGGGAGCTGTTTTTT.

The chain uses TRBV7-9 and TRBJ1-1; 7 bases line up with TRBD1. After removal of 4 bases from V and 8 bases from J, the junction contained 1 base not matched to a gene. The CDR3 totals 11 residues. Germline V gene data show CDR1 as SEHNR and CDR2 as FQNEAQ (reference sequence). Here the CDR3 reads CASSSTGEAFF. For the CDR3, the DNA is TGTGCCAGCAGCTCGACAGGGGAAGCTTTCTTT.

The chain employs TRBV3-1 (or the pseudogene TRBV3-2) and TRBJ1-2; no clear D. The CDR3 consists of 13 residues. Germline-derived CDR1 and CDR2 are LGHDT and YNNKEL (reference sequence). The V end lost 3 bases, the J end lost 4 bases, and 9 bases lay between the germline ends. The CDR3 nucleotides are TGTGCCAGCAGCCAGGAAGAATCCTATGGCTACACCTTC. This encodes CASSQEESYGYTF.

The chain carries TRBV7-6 and TRBJ2-2; no firm D call. This CDR3 contains 13 residues. V dropped 5 bases and J dropped 1 base, with 5 bases sitting between them. Germline values: CDR1 SGHVS, CDR2 FNYEAQ. CDR3 nucleotide sequence: TGTGCCAGCAGCCCCGGGAACACCGGGGAGCTGTTTTTT. This codes for CASSPGNTGELFF.

The rearrangement uses TRBV5-1 and TRBJ2-5; a weak D match, TRBD2 (7 bases). The CDR3 is made up of 14 amino acids. Trimming removed 4 bases from V and 7 bases from J, with 17 bases in between. Germline CDR1 and CDR2: SGHRS and YFSETQ. This CDR3 is CASSPEGGIGTQYF. The CDR3 nucleotides read TGCGCCAGCAGCCCCGAGGGGGGGATAGGGACCCAGTACTTC.

This rearrangement joins TRBV6-4 to TRBJ2-1; 7 nucleotides align to TRBD1. The trim removed 9 bases at V and 4 bases at J, leaving 9 bases unmatched. Germline V gene sequence: CDR1 MRHNA, CDR2 SNTAGT. The CDR3 sequence is 14 residues long. The CDR3 spells CASSQGFGYNEQFF. The CDR3 DNA reads as TGTGCCAGTTCACAGGGGTTTGGGTACAATGAGCAGTTCTTC.

The V call is TRBV5-6, the J call TRBJ2-7, with 11 bases that match TRBD1. J was trimmed by 3 bases and V by 0 bases; bases with no gene match: 2. CDR3 length equals 15 residues. Per germline, CDR1 SGHDT and CDR2 YYEEEE. The CDR3, as DNA: TGTGCCAGCAGCTTGGGGGGACAGGGGGTCTACGAGCAGTACTTC. This codes for CASSLGGQGVYEQYF.

The V call is TRBV7-8, the J call TRBJ1-2; TRBD1 aligns across 8 bases. CDR3 length equals 15 residues. Trimming removed 1 base from V and 0 bases from J; junction bases left unmatched: 1. Germline V lookup: CDR1 SGHVS, CDR2 FQNEAQ. The CDR3 DNA sequence: TGTGCCAGCAGCTTAGGGACAGGGCCTAACTATGGCTACACCTTC. Amino acids: CASSLGTGPNYGYTF.

The rearrangement uses TRBV5-5 and TRBJ1-2; D unresolved. CDR1 and CDR2 from the germline V gene are SGHKS and YYEKEE (reference sequence). Between the trimmed V and J ends, which lost 0 bases and 5 bases, there was a span of 11 bases. This CDR3 region has 14 residues. The CDR3 is CASSLGQDLYGYTF. As DNA, the CDR3 is TGTGCCAGCAGCTTGGGGCAGGACCTATATGGCTACACCTTC.

The rearrangement links TRBV6-4 to TRBJ1-1; D is uncertain. CDR1 and CDR2 from the germline V gene are MRHNA and SNTAGT. Trimming took off 4 bases at V and 5 bases at J, with 14 bases between the two ends. The CDR3 covers 14 residues. The CDR3 nucleotides read TGTGCCAGCAGTGCGTTCGGCGGGGAGACTGAAGCTTTCTTT. It translates to CASSAFGGETEAFF.

The rearrangement links TRBV20-1 to TRBJ2-5; the match to TRBD2 covers 8 bases. Germline assignment: CDR1 DFQATT and CDR2 SNEGSKA (reference sequence). The CDR3 is 15 residues long. J gave up 5 bases and V 3 bases, and 11 bases lay outside the gene matches. CDR3 nucleotide sequence: TGCAGTGCTAGTCCTAGCGGGCCGACGGGGGAGACCCAGTACTTC. Amino acid sequence: CSASPSGPTGETQYF.